This TCR beta chain was observed in a study of blood T cell repertoires in COVID-19. In the study overall: The study drew acute and convalescent COVID-19 samples from the United States, Italy and Spain. In each case, the material was cDNA or gDNA derived from T cells, B-cell-depleted T cells, or PBMCs.

This CDR3 is built from 14 residues. CDR1 and CDR2 from the germline V gene are LNHDA and SQIVND (reference sequence). V lost 3 bases to trimming and J lost 1 base, with 6 bases between them. In the original processing: Amplification of reference gene primers provided the estimated nucleated cell counts. Measured with immunoSEQ multiplex PCR; TCRdb has only the in-frame clones, and not every one. V and J calls plus clone size are reproduced from that table; the DNA served to infer D and trimming. The sample shows 150,000 or so clones, almost 85% of them seen only once. Source material: peripheral blood. The rearrangement links TRBV19 to TRBJ1-4; no definite D call. This clonotype originated in a woman older than 75 with acute or convalescent COVID-19. Written as DNA, the CDR3 is TGTGCCAGTAGTATTTCAGGAACTAATGAAAAACTGTTTTTT. It codes for CASSISGTNEKLFF.